Listed below are T cell receptor beta chains from one sample, sequenced in a study of CD8 T cells in Susac syndrome. TCRdb recomputed calls from the immunoSEQ multiplex PCR reads with MiXCR, one row per CDR3 protein. The sample holds approximately 280,000 distinct CDR3 sequences; about 85% are singletons and the top ten take approximately 0.12%. Sequences were obtained from CD8+ T cells from PBMCs. These receptors were taken from a human donor with multiple sclerosis. CDR3s include the opening cysteine and the closing phenylalanine or tryptophan. D genes are given only for firm matches. Clone size is shown for a subset of rows, as once, few, many or a class of expanded clone.

abundance	v_gene	j_gene	d_gene	CDR3nt	CDR3aa
-	TRBV15	TRBJ1-1	TRBD1	TGTGCCACCAGCATGAGCCAGGGGGACACTGAAGCTTTCTTT	CATSMSQGDTEAFF
once	TRBV5-1	TRBJ2-1	-	TGCGCCAGCAGCTTCTCGGGGGTTTACAATGAGCAGTTCTTC	CASSFSGVYNEQFF
once	TRBV7-9	TRBJ2-7	-	TGTGCCAGCAGCCCCTCGAACGGGGCGAGGGGACGCGAGCAGTACTTC	CASSPSNGARGREQYF
-	TRBV5-6	TRBJ2-7	-	TGTGCCAGCAGCGCTGACTGGCCCGCGGGATCCTACGAGCAGTACTTC	CASSADWPAGSYEQYF
few	TRBV12-3/TRBV12-4	TRBJ2-7	TRBD1	TGTGCCAGCAGTTTTGGGACAGTCTCCTACGAGCAGTACTTC	CASSFGTVSYEQYF
-	TRBV10-3	TRBJ2-5	TRBD2	TGTGCCATCAGTTCTAGCGGGAGGGCACGAGAGACCCAGTACTTC	CAISSSGRARETQYF
-	TRBV7-9	TRBJ1-4	-	TGTGCCAGCAGCCCCATTAGTGACTCGGGCAGTGAAAAACTGTTTTTT	CASSPISDSGSEKLFF
once	TRBV7-9	TRBJ2-2	-	TGTGCCAGCAGCTTTGATAACACCGGGGAGCTGTTTTTT	CASSFDNTGELFF
-	TRBV6-5	TRBJ1-2	TRBD1	TGTGCCAGCAGTTACGCGGGACAGTATAACTATGGCTACACCTTC	CASSYAGQYNYGYTF
few	TRBV6-5	TRBJ2-7	-	TGTGCCAGCAGTTATAGGGGGGGGCCGACCTACGAGCAGTACTTC	CASSYRGGPTYEQYF
-	TRBV20-1	TRBJ2-2	-	TGCAGTGCTAGAGTGACAGTGGGGCGGGAGCTGTTTTTT	CSARVTVGRELFF
-	TRBV4-1	TRBJ2-1	TRBD2	TGCGCCAGCAGCTCAAGGGGCGGGAGCCCGACCTATGAGCAGTTCTTC	CASSSRGGSPTYEQFF
-	TRBV23-1	TRBJ1-2	TRBD1	TGCGCCAGCAGTCCCGACCGAGACAGGGACTATGGCTACACCTTC	CASSPDRDRDYGYTF
-	TRBV9	TRBJ2-1	TRBD1	TGTGCCAGCGGGACAGCCAATGAGCAGTTCTTC	CASGTANEQFF
-	TRBV29-1	TRBJ1-2	TRBD1	TGCAGCGTTGAAGTTCCGGGACAGCCTAACTATGGCTACACCTTC	CSVEVPGQPNYGYTF
-	TRBV29-1	TRBJ1-1	-	TGCAGCGTTGATATAGGGGGACGGGAAGCTTTCTTT	CSVDIGGREAFF
-	TRBV9	TRBJ2-2	-	TGTGCCAGCAGCGTTAGCACCGGGGAGCTGTTTTTT	CASSVSTGELFF
once	TRBV27	TRBJ1-4	-	TGTGCCAGCACCCTACGGGGGACCCTAACTAATGAAAAACTGTTTTTT	CASTLRGTLTNEKLFF
few	TRBV27	TRBJ2-7	TRBD2	TGTGCCAGCAGCCCAGCGGGAGCATACGAGCAGTACTTC	CASSPAGAYEQYF
-	TRBV10-3	TRBJ2-1	TRBD2	TGTGCCATCAATCCCGGGAGGGTAAATGAGCAGTTCTTC	CAINPGRVNEQFF
-	TRBV4-1	TRBJ2-1	TRBD2	TGCGCCAGCAGCCAAGATCCGGCTAGCGGGACTTACAATGAGCAGTTCTTC	CASSQDPASGTYNEQFF
-	TRBV7-3	TRBJ1-1	TRBD1	TGTGCCAGCAGCCAAGGGGGCACGGGAACTGAAGCTTTCTTT	CASSQGGTGTEAFF
-	TRBV24-1	TRBJ2-3	-	TGTGCCACCAGTGATTTGCTTGTAGATACGCAGTATTTT	CATSDLLVDTQYF
-	TRBV7-9	TRBJ2-3	-	TGTGCCAGCGGCCCCACAGCGGAAGATACGCAGTATTTT	CASGPTAEDTQYF
-	TRBV27	TRBJ1-1	TRBD1	TGTGCCAGCAGTCCGCGACAGGGGGGCGACACTGAAGCTTTCTTT	CASSPRQGGDTEAFF
few	TRBV4-2	TRBJ1-1	-	TGTGCCAGCAGCCAAGGGCGGGAGGGGACGAACACTGAAGCTTTCTTT	CASSQGREGTNTEAFF
-	TRBV7-9	TRBJ2-1	TRBD2	TGTGCCAGCAGATCTCAGCGGGGAATTACATGGATGAATGAGCAGTTCTTC	CASRSQRGITWMNEQFF
-	TRBV27	TRBJ1-5	TRBD1	TGTGCCAGCAGGGACAGGGCCAATCAGCCCCAGCATTTT	CASRDRANQPQHF
-	TRBV10-3	TRBJ1-2	-	TGTGCCATCAGTGAGTCGGACCGCTCCTATGGCTACACCTTC	CAISESDRSYGYTF
-	TRBV30	TRBJ2-1	TRBD2	TGTGCCTGGAGTGACCCCGAGCGGGAGGGCCTATACAATGAGCAGTTCTTC	CAWSDPEREGLYNEQFF
-	TRBV29-1	TRBJ2-1	-	TGCAGCGGAATTCGCGATGAGCAGTTCTTC	CSGIRDEQFF
-	TRBV29-1	TRBJ1-1	TRBD1	TGCAGCGCCCACCCACAGGGGGAGGTAGGAGCTTTCTTT	CSAHPQGEVGAFF
-	TRBV6-6	TRBJ2-1	-	TGTGCCAGCAGTTCCGCCAGGTTAGGGAGTCTGTTCTTC	CASSSARLGSLFF
-	TRBV6-5	TRBJ2-5	-	TGTGCCAGCAGTTACTCAGGGTCGACCTCCGAGACCCAGTACTTC	CASSYSGSTSETQYF
-	TRBV6-4	TRBJ2-7	-	TGTGCCAGCAGTGACTCCGAGGAAACCTACGAGCAGTACTTC	CASSDSEETYEQYF